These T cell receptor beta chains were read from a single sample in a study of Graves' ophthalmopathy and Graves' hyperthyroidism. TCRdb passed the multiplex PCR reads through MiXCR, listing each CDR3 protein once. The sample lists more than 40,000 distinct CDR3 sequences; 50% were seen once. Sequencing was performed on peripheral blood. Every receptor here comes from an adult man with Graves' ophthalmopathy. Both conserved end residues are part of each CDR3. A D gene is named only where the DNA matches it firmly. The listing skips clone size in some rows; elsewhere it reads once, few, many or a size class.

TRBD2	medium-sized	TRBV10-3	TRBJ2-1	TGTGCCATCAGTGTGGGGGGGACGGATAATGAGCAGTTCTTC	CAISVGGTDNEQFF
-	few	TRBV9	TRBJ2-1	TGTGCCAGCAAGGGACCTCCGGCCGATGAGCAGTTCTTC	CASKGPPADEQFF
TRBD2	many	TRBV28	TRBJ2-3	TGTGCCAGCAGCGGTAGCGGGGGGGGCACAGATACGCAGTATTTT	CASSGSGGGTDTQYF
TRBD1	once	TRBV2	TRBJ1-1	TGTGCCAGCAGGAGTAGGACAGGGGTCACTGAAGCTTTCTTT	CASRSRTGVTEAFF
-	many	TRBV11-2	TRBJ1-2	TGTGCCAGCTCCTGGGTTTCTAACTATGGCTACACCTTC	CASSWVSNYGYTF
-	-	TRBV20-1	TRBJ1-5	TGCAGTTTCCTGACGGACCGCGATCAGCCCCAGCATTTT	CSFLTDRDQPQHF
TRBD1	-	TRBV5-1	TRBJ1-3	TGCGCCAGCAGCTTGGACCAGGGGGCAGCTGGAAACACCATATATTTT	CASSLDQGAAGNTIYF
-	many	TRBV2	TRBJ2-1	TGTGCCTCCCGGGGTCTCCACTACAATGAGCAGTTCTTC	CASRGLHYNEQFF
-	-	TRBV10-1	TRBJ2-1	TGTGCCATCACCCCAGGAGGGAGCGGTGAGCAGTTCTTC	CAITPGGSGEQFF
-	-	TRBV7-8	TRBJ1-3	TGTGCCAGCAGCCAAGTAGGTACGGGACGCTTCTCTGGAAACACCATATATTTT	CASSQVGTGRFSGNTIYF
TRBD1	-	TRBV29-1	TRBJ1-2	TGCAGCGTTCGGACAGGGGAACTGAATGGCTACACCTTC	CSVRTGELNGYTF